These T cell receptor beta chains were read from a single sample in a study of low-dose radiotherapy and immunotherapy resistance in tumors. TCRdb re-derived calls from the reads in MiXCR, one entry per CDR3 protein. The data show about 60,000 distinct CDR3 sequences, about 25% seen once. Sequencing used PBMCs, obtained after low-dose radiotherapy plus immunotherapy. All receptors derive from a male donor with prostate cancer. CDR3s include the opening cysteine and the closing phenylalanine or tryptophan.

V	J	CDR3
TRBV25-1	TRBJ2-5	CASSDWYTGSGETQYF
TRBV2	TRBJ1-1	CASSEGGVMNTEAFF
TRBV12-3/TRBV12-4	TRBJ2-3	CASSTQGQETDTQYF
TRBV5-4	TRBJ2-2	CASSLGPGQGSGELFF
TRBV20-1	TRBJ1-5	CSAPDRASNQPQHF
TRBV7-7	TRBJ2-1	CASSPKECEQFF
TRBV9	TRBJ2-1	CASSEGLTSSYNRQFF
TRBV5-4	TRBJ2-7	CASSLRAGEPYYEQYF
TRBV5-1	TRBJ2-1	CASSPGLAGYNEQFF
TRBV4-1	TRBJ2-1	CASSFAGTSDNEQFF
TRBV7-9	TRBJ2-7	CASSLGGSEQYF
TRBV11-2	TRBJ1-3	CASSVAQSAGVTIYF
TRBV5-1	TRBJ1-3	CASSLYGSTGNTIYF
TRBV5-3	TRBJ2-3	CASSLEDTQYF
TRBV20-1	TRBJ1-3	CSARKESSGNTIYF
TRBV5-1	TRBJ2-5	CASSSSMIRETQYF
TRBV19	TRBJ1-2	CASNPGQALYGYTF
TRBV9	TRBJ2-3	CASSVAGGGNPDTQYF
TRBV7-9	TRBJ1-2	CASSSTGRGYTF
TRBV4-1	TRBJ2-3	CASSQVGQLAGTDTQYF
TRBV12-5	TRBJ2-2	CASGLFSSGSRELFF
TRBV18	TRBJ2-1	CASSPGGRVTGEQFF
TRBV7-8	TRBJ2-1	CASSKWTSGSNEQFF
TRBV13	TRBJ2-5	CASTSGGFQETQYF
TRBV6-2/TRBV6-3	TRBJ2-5	CASSSPGRVETQYF
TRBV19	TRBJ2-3	CASSTTDVTDTQYF
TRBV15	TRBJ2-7	CATSRGLAGALYEQYF
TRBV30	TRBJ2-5	CAWSVGVSSAQLETQYF
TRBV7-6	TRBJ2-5	CASSYKALGETQYF
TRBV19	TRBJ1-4	CASMGRDEKLFF
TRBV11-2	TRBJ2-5	CASSLGQNQETQYF
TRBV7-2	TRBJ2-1	CASSPDTQEQFF
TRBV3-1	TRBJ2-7	CASRDGSYEQYF
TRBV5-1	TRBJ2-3	CASSPGQGTDTQYF
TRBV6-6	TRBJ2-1	CASRYSGPPHNEQFF
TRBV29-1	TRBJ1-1	CSVRTGNTEAFF
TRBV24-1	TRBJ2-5	CATSDPFGQGGETQYF
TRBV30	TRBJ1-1	CAWGIPGQGERAFF
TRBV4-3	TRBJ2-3	CASSVHGGGLGDTQYF
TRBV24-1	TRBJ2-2	CATGGSNTGELFF
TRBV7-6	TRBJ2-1	CASSLYLGGSNEQFF